These T cell receptor beta chains were read from a single sample in a study of cytomegalovirus exposure and HLA in healthy donors. Measured with immunoSEQ multiplex PCR; TCRdb has only the in-frame clones, and not every one. Among about 190,000 clones listed, 74% were seen once. The sample taken for sequencing was PBMCs. These receptors were taken from a woman in her twenties or thirties in good health and CMV-seropositive. Both conserved end residues are part of each CDR3. Each record gives: V gene, clone size, D gene, J gene, CDR3 protein, CDR3 DNA. The D gene is left open where the match is weak. Size tells how often a clone was seen (once, few, many) or the class of an expanded clone, and some rows leave it out.

>TRBV5-1|-|-|TRBJ1-2
CASSPPGCDYTF
TGCGCCAGCAGCCCCCCGGGTTGTGACTACACCTTC
>TRBV19|few|-|TRBJ1-3
CASSKRGTGNTIYF
TGTGCCAGCTCAAAAAGGGGAACTGGAAACACCATATATTTT
>TRBV9|few|TRBD2|TRBJ2-5
CASSAGLVRETQYF
TGTGCCAGCAGCGCGGGACTAGTCCGGGAGACCCAGTACTTC
>TRBV5-1|-|-|TRBJ2-3
CASSRTGLAITDTQYF
TGCGCCAGCAGCCGGACGGGACTGGCGATCACAGATACGCAGTATTTT
>TRBV27|-|-|TRBJ2-3
CASIPLGRLSTDTQYF
TGTGCCAGCATTCCCTTGGGCCGTCTTAGCACAGATACGCAGTATTTT
>TRBV7-4|-|TRBD2|TRBJ2-1
CASSLAGLAGVNEEFF
TGTGCCAGCAGCTTAGCGGGACTAGCGGGGGTAAATGAGGAGTTCTTC
>TRBV29-1|once|-|TRBJ1-1
CSVLGWNTEAFF
TGCAGCGTTCTAGGTTGGAACACTGAAGCTTTCTTT
>TRBV18|-|-|TRBJ2-5
CASYRSQEETQYF
TGTGCCAGCTACAGGTCCCAAGAGGAGACCCAGTACTTC
>TRBV29-1|-|TRBD1|TRBJ1-1
CSVTQGAGEAFF
TGCAGCGTGACACAGGGGGCGGGTGAAGCTTTCTTT
>TRBV6-6|-|TRBD2|TRBJ2-5
CASSYASGSLETQYF
TGTGCCAGCAGTTACGCTAGCGGGAGTCTGGAGACCCAGTACTTC
>TRBV4-1|-|TRBD1|TRBJ2-1
CASSQDIDRGPPTGQFF
TGCGCCAGCAGCCAAGATATTGACAGGGGTCCTCCAACGGGGCAGTTCTTC
>TRBV7-2|-|-|TRBJ1-1
CASSRYQTVQNTEAFF
TGTGCCAGCAGCAGATATCAGACAGTTCAGAACACTGAAGCTTTCTTT